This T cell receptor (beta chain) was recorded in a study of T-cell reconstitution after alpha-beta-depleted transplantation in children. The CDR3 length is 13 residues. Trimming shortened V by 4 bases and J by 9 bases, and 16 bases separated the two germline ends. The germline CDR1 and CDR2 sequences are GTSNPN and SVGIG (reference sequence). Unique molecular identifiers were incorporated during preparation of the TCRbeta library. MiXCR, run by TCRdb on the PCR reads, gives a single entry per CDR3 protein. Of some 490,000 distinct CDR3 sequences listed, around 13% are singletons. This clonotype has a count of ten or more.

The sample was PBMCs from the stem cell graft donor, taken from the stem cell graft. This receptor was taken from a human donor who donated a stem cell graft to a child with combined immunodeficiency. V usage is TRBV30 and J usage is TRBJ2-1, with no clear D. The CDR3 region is CAWNTNTGGEQFF. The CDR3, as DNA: TGTGCCTGGAACACCAATACGGGTGGTGAGCAGTTCTTC. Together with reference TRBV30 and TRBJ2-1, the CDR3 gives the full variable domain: SQTIHQWPATLVQPVGSPLSLECTVEGTSNPNLYWYRQAAGRGLQLLFYSVGIGQISSEVPQNLSASRPQDRQFILSSKKLLLSDSGFYLCAWNTNTGGEQFFGPGTRLTVL.